A selection of T cell receptor beta chains follows, all from one sample in a study of blood T cell repertoires in COVID-19. Data came from immunoSEQ multiplex PCR; TCRdb stores just in-frame clones and leaves some out. The data show approximately 250,000 clones, with 84% seen just once and more than 1.5% held by the top ten. Sequenced input: peripheral blood. The receptor set was obtained from a woman in her 40s who had recovered from COVID-19. CDR3s include the opening cysteine and the closing phenylalanine or tryptophan. The order of the fields is V gene, clone size, D gene, J gene, CDR3 DNA, CDR3 protein. D genes are given only for firm matches. Size values are once, few and many counts, or a class for expanded clones, and some rows have none.

V gene: TRBV18; clone size: -; D gene: TRBD1; J gene: TRBJ2-7; CDR3 DNA: TGTGCCAGCTCACCTGGTACAGGGGGCGTCTACGAGCAGTACTTC; CDR3 protein: CASSPGTGGVYEQYF
V gene: TRBV10-1; clone size: -; D gene: TRBD2; J gene: TRBJ2-7; CDR3 DNA: TGCGCCAGCAGACTAGCGGGTGGGGTTGGCTGGGAGCAGTACTTC; CDR3 protein: CASRLAGGVGWEQYF
V gene: TRBV7-9; clone size: -; D gene: -; J gene: TRBJ1-6; CDR3 DNA: TGTGCCAGCAGCTTTACGACGGGGAGTTCACCCCTCCACTTT; CDR3 protein: CASSFTTGSSPLHF
V gene: TRBV7-9; clone size: -; D gene: TRBD2; J gene: TRBJ2-7; CDR3 DNA: TGTGCCAGCAGCTTAGTTAGCGGGGATGCCTACTTC; CDR3 protein: CASSLVSGDAYF
V gene: TRBV2; clone size: -; D gene: -; J gene: TRBJ1-1; CDR3 DNA: TGTGCCAGCAGTGAAGAACGCGGGTTCGGCGCTTTCTTT; CDR3 protein: CASSEERGFGAFF
V gene: TRBV2; clone size: -; D gene: -; J gene: TRBJ2-7; CDR3 DNA: TGTGCCAGCAGTGAGTCGGTCAGGGACTACGAGCAGTACTTC; CDR3 protein: CASSESVRDYEQYF
V gene: TRBV2; clone size: -; D gene: TRBD1; J gene: TRBJ2-7; CDR3 DNA: TGTGCCAGCATAGCCGACAGGGGTTCCGACGAGCAGTACTTC; CDR3 protein: CASIADRGSDEQYF
V gene: TRBV28; clone size: -; D gene: -; J gene: TRBJ2-7; CDR3 DNA: TGTGCCAGCAGTTTTGGAGCCCTCTACGAGCAGTACTTC; CDR3 protein: CASSFGALYEQYF
V gene: TRBV24-1; clone size: -; D gene: -; J gene: TRBJ1-2; CDR3 DNA: TGTGCCACCAGTGAGGTAGACAGAAACTATGGCTACACCTTC; CDR3 protein: CATSEVDRNYGYTF
V gene: TRBV5-1; clone size: -; D gene: -; J gene: TRBJ1-3; CDR3 DNA: TGCGCCAGCAGCTTGTACGGGGGGCGAGGAAACACCATATATTTT; CDR3 protein: CASSLYGGRGNTIYF
V gene: TRBV4-2; clone size: -; D gene: TRBD2; J gene: TRBJ2-1; CDR3 DNA: TGTGCCAGCAGCCAAGAGTGGCGGGGGGGCTGGAATGAGCAGTTCTTC; CDR3 protein: CASSQEWRGGWNEQFF
V gene: TRBV27; clone size: once; D gene: -; J gene: TRBJ1-5; CDR3 DNA: TGTGCCAGCAGTTGGCAGGGAGGTTGGAATCAGCCCCAGCATTTT; CDR3 protein: CASSWQGGWNQPQHF
V gene: TRBV6-6; clone size: -; D gene: TRBD1; J gene: TRBJ2-1; CDR3 DNA: TGTGCCAGCAGCCAGGACAGGGGAGCCTACAATGAGCAGTTCTTC; CDR3 protein: CASSQDRGAYNEQFF
V gene: TRBV24-1; clone size: -; D gene: TRBD1; J gene: TRBJ2-1; CDR3 DNA: TGTGCCACCAGTGATCGGGACAGGGGGCCGGGGAATGAGCAGTTCTTC; CDR3 protein: CATSDRDRGPGNEQFF
V gene: TRBV7-6; clone size: -; D gene: TRBD1; J gene: TRBJ2-6; CDR3 DNA: TGTGCCAGCAGTTGGGGACAGGGGCTTCTCCTCTGGGCCAACGTCCTGACTTTC; CDR3 protein: CASSWGQGLLLWANVLTF
V gene: TRBV28; clone size: -; D gene: -; J gene: TRBJ1-5; CDR3 DNA: TGTGCCAGCAGTTTAATGCGGGGGGCGCAACAGCCCCAGCATTTT; CDR3 protein: CASSLMRGAQQPQHF
V gene: TRBV11-2; clone size: once; D gene: -; J gene: TRBJ1-5; CDR3 DNA: TGTGCCAGCAGCTTAACGGCCGGGGGGTTACGTCAGCCCCAGCATTTT; CDR3 protein: CASSLTAGGLRQPQHF
V gene: TRBV6-6; clone size: -; D gene: -; J gene: TRBJ2-1; CDR3 DNA: TGTGCCAGCAGTTACTCGGCAGGGCGGTACAATGAGCAGTTCTTC; CDR3 protein: CASSYSAGRYNEQFF
V gene: TRBV7-2; clone size: -; D gene: -; J gene: TRBJ1-1; CDR3 DNA: TGTGCCAGCAGCCCCGGACTGGGTAGCACTGAAGCTTTCTTT; CDR3 protein: CASSPGLGSTEAFF
V gene: TRBV10-2; clone size: -; D gene: -; J gene: TRBJ2-3; CDR3 DNA: TGCGCCAGCAGTGATAAGGCCGGTATCCTAGCAGACTCTAGCACAGATACGCAGTATTTT; CDR3 protein: CASSDKAGILADSSTDTQYF
V gene: TRBV4-1; clone size: -; D gene: -; J gene: TRBJ2-3; CDR3 DNA: TGCGCCAGCAGCCCGGCGGGGAACACAGATACGCAGTATTTT; CDR3 protein: CASSPAGNTDTQYF
V gene: TRBV20-1; clone size: -; D gene: -; J gene: TRBJ2-7; CDR3 DNA: TGCAGTGGGAGTACTAACTACGAGCAGTACTTC; CDR3 protein: CSGSTNYEQYF
V gene: TRBV11-3; clone size: -; D gene: TRBD1; J gene: TRBJ2-7; CDR3 DNA: TGTGCCAGCAGCTCCTTGGGACAGGGCTCGCCTGAGCAGTACTTC; CDR3 protein: CASSSLGQGSPEQYF
V gene: TRBV6-1; clone size: -; D gene: -; J gene: TRBJ1-2; CDR3 DNA: TGTGCCAGCAGTGAGTTGGTAGGACTAGTCTATGGCTACACCTTC; CDR3 protein: CASSELVGLVYGYTF
V gene: TRBV7-9; clone size: -; D gene: -; J gene: TRBJ1-1; CDR3 DNA: TGTGCCAGCAGCTTAGAAGGGGATGAAGCTTTCTTT; CDR3 protein: CASSLEGDEAFF
V gene: TRBV27; clone size: -; D gene: TRBD1; J gene: TRBJ2-2; CDR3 DNA: TGTGCCAGCAAAGGACAGGGGATAGCGGGGGAGCTGTTTTTT; CDR3 protein: CASKGQGIAGELFF
V gene: TRBV15; clone size: -; D gene: -; J gene: TRBJ1-3; CDR3 DNA: TGTGCCACCAGCAGGGAACCACCTGACAGGTACTCTGGAAACACCATATATTTT; CDR3 protein: CATSREPPDRYSGNTIYF
V gene: TRBV5-6; clone size: -; D gene: -; J gene: TRBJ2-7; CDR3 DNA: TGTGCCAGCAGCTTGGGACTATTGGACGAGCAGTACTTC; CDR3 protein: CASSLGLLDEQYF
V gene: TRBV5-1; clone size: -; D gene: TRBD2; J gene: TRBJ2-1; CDR3 DNA: TGCGCCAGCAGCTTGGAGGGACTAGCGGGGGCCAATGAGCAGTTCTTC; CDR3 protein: CASSLEGLAGANEQFF
V gene: TRBV18; clone size: few; D gene: -; J gene: TRBJ1-1; CDR3 DNA: TGTGCCAGCTCACCTGGTACAGGTATGAACACTGAAGCTTTCTTT; CDR3 protein: CASSPGTGMNTEAFF
V gene: TRBV5-1; clone size: -; D gene: -; J gene: TRBJ2-2; CDR3 DNA: TGCGCCAGCAGCCCCAACTCAGGCGGGGAGCTGTTTTTT; CDR3 protein: CASSPNSGGELFF
V gene: TRBV24-1; clone size: -; D gene: -; J gene: TRBJ2-3; CDR3 DNA: TGTGCCACCAGTGACCCCACGGTAGATACGCAGTATTTT; CDR3 protein: CATSDPTVDTQYF
V gene: TRBV28; clone size: -; D gene: TRBD1; J gene: TRBJ2-7; CDR3 DNA: TGTGCCAGCAGTTTATCCATGACAGGGAACGAGCAGTACTTC; CDR3 protein: CASSLSMTGNEQYF
V gene: TRBV5-1; clone size: -; D gene: -; J gene: TRBJ2-4; CDR3 DNA: TGCGCCAGCAGCGTAGGGTATGACAGCCAAAACATTCAGTACTTC; CDR3 protein: CASSVGYDSQNIQYF
V gene: TRBV30; clone size: -; D gene: -; J gene: TRBJ2-3; CDR3 DNA: TGTGCCTGGACGTTGGGCCCAGATACGCAGTATTTT; CDR3 protein: CAWTLGPDTQYF
V gene: TRBV24-1; clone size: -; D gene: TRBD2; J gene: TRBJ2-3; CDR3 DNA: TGTGCCACCAGTGACCCGGGGGGGCCCACAGATACGCAGTATTTT; CDR3 protein: CATSDPGGPTDTQYF
V gene: TRBV9; clone size: -; D gene: -; J gene: TRBJ2-1; CDR3 DNA: TGTGCCAGCAGCGCCCAAGACTGGGGAGGATACAATGAGCAGTTCTTC; CDR3 protein: CASSAQDWGGYNEQFF
V gene: TRBV5-1; clone size: -; D gene: TRBD2; J gene: TRBJ2-3; CDR3 DNA: TGCGCCAGCAGCTTGTATCTAGCGGGAGACACAGATACGCAGTATTTT; CDR3 protein: CASSLYLAGDTDTQYF
V gene: TRBV2; clone size: -; D gene: -; J gene: TRBJ2-2; CDR3 DNA: TGTGCCAGCAGTGGAGGGTTTGTCTCCGGGGAGCTGTTTTTT; CDR3 protein: CASSGGFVSGELFF
V gene: TRBV19; clone size: few; D gene: -; J gene: TRBJ1-3; CDR3 DNA: TGTGCCAGTAGTACTATGCCACGCTCTGGAAACACCATATATTTT; CDR3 protein: CASSTMPRSGNTIYF
V gene: TRBV30; clone size: -; D gene: -; J gene: TRBJ1-2; CDR3 DNA: TGTGCCTGGACGCCAGGGTCCTATGGCTACACCTTC; CDR3 protein: CAWTPGSYGYTF
V gene: TRBV11-3; clone size: -; D gene: -; J gene: TRBJ1-5; CDR3 DNA: TGTGCCAGCAGCTTCTTAGACGCGAGGGTAAGTAATCCCCAGCATTTT; CDR3 protein: CASSFLDARVSNPQHF
V gene: TRBV28; clone size: once; D gene: -; J gene: TRBJ1-6; CDR3 DNA: TGTGCCAGCAGCCCTGACAGGACCTCCTATAATTCACCCCTCCACTTT; CDR3 protein: CASSPDRTSYNSPLHF
V gene: TRBV10-3; clone size: -; D gene: TRBD1; J gene: TRBJ2-3; CDR3 DNA: TGTGCCACCTCTAGGGACAGGAACACAGATACGCAGTATTTT; CDR3 protein: CATSRDRNTDTQYF
V gene: TRBV5-6; clone size: -; D gene: TRBD2; J gene: TRBJ2-7; CDR3 DNA: TGTGCCAGCAGCACCGAGCGGGGGGCTTTCTACGAGCAGTACTTC; CDR3 protein: CASSTERGAFYEQYF
V gene: TRBV19; clone size: -; D gene: -; J gene: TRBJ2-1; CDR3 DNA: TGTGCCAGTAGGCCCCAGCGAGGTTACAATGAGCAGTTCTTC; CDR3 protein: CASRPQRGYNEQFF
V gene: TRBV6-5; clone size: -; D gene: -; J gene: TRBJ2-1; CDR3 DNA: TGTGCCAGCGGAGACAATGAGCAGTTCTTC; CDR3 protein: CASGDNEQFF
V gene: TRBV19; clone size: few; D gene: TRBD1; J gene: TRBJ1-5; CDR3 DNA: TGTGCCAGCTCCGGGACAGGGGCACAGCCCCAGCATTTT; CDR3 protein: CASSGTGAQPQHF
V gene: TRBV2; clone size: -; D gene: TRBD1; J gene: TRBJ1-2; CDR3 DNA: TGTGCCAGCAGAGGGACAGGCTATGGCTACACCTTC; CDR3 protein: CASRGTGYGYTF
V gene: TRBV27; clone size: -; D gene: -; J gene: TRBJ1-2; CDR3 DNA: TGTGCCAGCAGTCCCCGAAGCACTAACTATGGCTACACCTTC; CDR3 protein: CASSPRSTNYGYTF